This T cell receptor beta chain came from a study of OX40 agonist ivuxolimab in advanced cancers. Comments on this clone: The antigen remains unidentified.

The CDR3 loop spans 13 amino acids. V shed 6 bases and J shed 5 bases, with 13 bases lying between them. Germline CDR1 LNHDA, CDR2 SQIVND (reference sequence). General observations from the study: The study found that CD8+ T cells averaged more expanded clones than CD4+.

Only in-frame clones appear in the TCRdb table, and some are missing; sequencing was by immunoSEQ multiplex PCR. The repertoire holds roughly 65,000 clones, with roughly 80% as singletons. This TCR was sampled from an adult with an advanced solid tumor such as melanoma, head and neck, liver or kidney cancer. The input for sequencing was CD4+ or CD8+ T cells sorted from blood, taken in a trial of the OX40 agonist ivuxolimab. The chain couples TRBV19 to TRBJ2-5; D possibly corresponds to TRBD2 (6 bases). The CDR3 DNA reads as TGTGCCAGTAGCGGGACTGCGGGGGAGACCCAGTACTTC. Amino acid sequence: CASSGTAGETQYF.